This is a list of T cell receptor beta chains from one sample in a study of PD-1 blockade in mismatch repair-deficient tumors. Only in-frame clones appear in the TCRdb table, and some are missing; sequencing was by immunoSEQ multiplex PCR. The sample has 49,000 or so clones; 81% are singletons. The sequences come from peripheral blood, collected more than 19 weeks after starting pembrolizumab. The receptors come from an adult with mismatch repair-deficient cancer. Both conserved end residues are part of each CDR3. D genes are given only for firm matches. A row's size may be missing; if present it is once, few, many or a size class.

cdr3_length: 15; j_call: TRBJ2-7; d_call: TRBD2; clone_size: .; v_call: TRBV7-2; cdr3_aa: CASSLGLAGTYEQYF; cdr3_nt: TGTGCCAGCAGCTTAGGACTAGCGGGAACCTACGAGCAGTACTTC
cdr3_length: 13; j_call: TRBJ2-7; d_call: TRBD1; clone_size: .; v_call: TRBV7-2; cdr3_aa: CASSPQGAYEQYF; cdr3_nt: TGTGCCAGCAGCCCACAGGGGGCATACGAGCAGTACTTC
cdr3_length: 15; j_call: TRBJ1-2; d_call: .; clone_size: .; v_call: TRBV14; cdr3_aa: CASSQERGGGYGYTF; cdr3_nt: TGTGCCAGCAGCCAAGAACGGGGAGGTGGCTATGGCTACACCTTC
cdr3_length: 13; j_call: TRBJ1-2; d_call: TRBD1; clone_size: .; v_call: TRBV5-1; cdr3_aa: CASSIQGNYGYTF; cdr3_nt: TGCGCCAGCAGCATACAGGGGAACTATGGCTACACCTTC
cdr3_length: 15; j_call: TRBJ2-1; d_call: .; clone_size: .; v_call: TRBV18; cdr3_aa: CASSIAVSGPNEQFF; cdr3_nt: TGTGCCAGCTCGATAGCGGTGAGTGGGCCCAATGAGCAGTTCTTC
cdr3_length: 14; j_call: TRBJ1-2; d_call: .; clone_size: .; v_call: TRBV5-6; cdr3_aa: CASSFRPTNYGYTF; cdr3_nt: TGTGCCAGCAGCTTCCGCCCAACTAACTATGGCTACACCTTC
cdr3_length: 17; j_call: TRBJ2-5; d_call: .; clone_size: few; v_call: TRBV9; cdr3_aa: CASSVDEGAIYQETQYF; cdr3_nt: TGTGCCAGCAGCGTAGATGAAGGGGCCATCTACCAAGAGACCCAGTACTTC
cdr3_length: 19; j_call: TRBJ2-7; d_call: TRBD2; clone_size: .; v_call: TRBV28; cdr3_aa: CATNGPGLAGVGSSYEQYF; cdr3_nt: TGTGCCACTAATGGACCGGGACTAGCGGGAGTGGGGAGCTCCTACGAGCAGTACTTC
cdr3_length: 15; j_call: TRBJ2-3; d_call: TRBD1; clone_size: once; v_call: TRBV6-1; cdr3_aa: CASMFGQGGTDTQYF; cdr3_nt: TGTGCCAGCATGTTTGGACAGGGGGGCACAGATACGCAGTATTTT
cdr3_length: 14; j_call: TRBJ1-2; d_call: .; clone_size: .; v_call: TRBV7-2; cdr3_aa: CASSLTEANYGYTF; cdr3_nt: TGTGCCAGCAGCTTAACGGAAGCTAACTATGGCTACACCTTC
cdr3_length: 17; j_call: TRBJ2-6; d_call: .; clone_size: .; v_call: TRBV5-1; cdr3_aa: CASSLTTTDSGANVLTF; cdr3_nt: TGCGCCAGCAGCTTAACAACGACAGACTCTGGGGCCAACGTCCTGACTTTC
cdr3_length: 14; j_call: TRBJ1-1; d_call: .; clone_size: .; v_call: TRBV27; cdr3_aa: CASSLQGGDTEAFF; cdr3_nt: TGTGCCAGCAGTTTACAGGGAGGCGACACTGAAGCTTTCTTT
cdr3_length: 14; j_call: TRBJ2-7; d_call: .; clone_size: .; v_call: TRBV19; cdr3_aa: CASRKQGGSYEQYF; cdr3_nt: TGTGCCAGTAGGAAACAGGGAGGTTCCTACGAGCAGTACTTC
cdr3_length: 15; j_call: TRBJ1-4; d_call: .; clone_size: .; v_call: TRBV15; cdr3_aa: CATSREGGTNEKLFF; cdr3_nt: TGTGCCACCAGCAGAGAGGGGGGGACAAATGAAAAACTGTTTTTT
cdr3_length: 12; j_call: TRBJ1-4; d_call: .; clone_size: .; v_call: TRBV19; cdr3_aa: CASSLANEKLFF; cdr3_nt: TGTGCCAGTAGTCTGGCAAATGAAAAACTGTTTTTT
cdr3_length: 13; j_call: TRBJ2-1; d_call: .; clone_size: few; v_call: TRBV9; cdr3_aa: CASSPDWDNEQFF; cdr3_nt: TGTGCCAGCAGCCCCGACTGGGACAATGAGCAGTTCTTC
cdr3_length: 18; j_call: TRBJ2-1; d_call: TRBD2; clone_size: .; v_call: TRBV9; cdr3_aa: CASSSGRMNSGLDNEQFF; cdr3_nt: TGTGCCAGCAGCTCGGGACGGATGAATAGCGGGTTAGACAATGAGCAGTTCTTC
cdr3_length: 17; j_call: TRBJ2-1; d_call: .; clone_size: .; v_call: TRBV2; cdr3_aa: CASSEALPLSSYNEQFF; cdr3_nt: TGTGCCAGCAGTGAAGCCTTGCCTCTGAGCTCCTACAATGAGCAGTTCTTC
cdr3_length: 15; j_call: TRBJ1-4; d_call: TRBD1; clone_size: .; v_call: TRBV15; cdr3_aa: CATSKPGQGGEKLFF; cdr3_nt: TGTGCCACCAGCAAACCGGGACAGGGAGGTGAAAAACTGTTTTTT
cdr3_length: 15; j_call: TRBJ2-7; d_call: TRBD1; clone_size: once; v_call: TRBV4-3; cdr3_aa: CASSLRGTGAYEQYF; cdr3_nt: TGCGCCAGCAGCCTCAGGGGGACAGGGGCCTACGAGCAGTACTTC
cdr3_length: 13; j_call: TRBJ2-1; d_call: TRBD2; clone_size: once; v_call: TRBV19; cdr3_aa: CASSVGGYNEQFF; cdr3_nt: TGTGCCAGTAGTGTCGGGGGGTACAATGAGCAGTTCTTC
cdr3_length: 15; j_call: TRBJ2-7; d_call: TRBD2; clone_size: .; v_call: TRBV7-9; cdr3_aa: CASSSRTSTTYEQYF; cdr3_nt: TGTGCCAGCAGCTCGCGGACTAGTACAACGTACGAGCAGTACTTC
cdr3_length: 16; j_call: TRBJ2-3; d_call: .; clone_size: .; v_call: TRBV4-1; cdr3_aa: CASSHIGRDRTDTQYF; cdr3_nt: TGCGCCAGCAGCCATATAGGCAGGGATAGGACAGATACGCAGTATTTT
cdr3_length: 15; j_call: TRBJ2-3; d_call: .; clone_size: .; v_call: TRBV11-2; cdr3_aa: CASSPPPWPPDTQYF; cdr3_nt: TGTGCCAGCAGCCCCCCTCCCTGGCCCCCAGATACGCAGTATTTT
cdr3_length: 13; j_call: TRBJ1-2; d_call: .; clone_size: .; v_call: TRBV10-3; cdr3_aa: CAISESKFGGYTF; cdr3_nt: TGTGCCATCAGTGAGTCCAAATTTGGTGGCTACACCTTC
cdr3_length: 15; j_call: TRBJ2-1; d_call: .; clone_size: once; v_call: TRBV9; cdr3_aa: CASSVEADYRNEQFF; cdr3_nt: TGTGCCAGCAGCGTAGAAGCGGACTACCGTAATGAGCAGTTCTTC
cdr3_length: 14; j_call: TRBJ2-2; d_call: .; clone_size: few; v_call: TRBV27; cdr3_aa: CASSTTGLTGELFF; cdr3_nt: TGTGCCAGCAGCACTACAGGGCTCACCGGGGAGCTGTTTTTT
cdr3_length: 11; j_call: TRBJ1-1; d_call: TRBD1; clone_size: .; v_call: TRBV20-1; cdr3_aa: CSAPDRAVAFF; cdr3_nt: TGCAGTGCTCCGGACAGGGCGGTCGCTTTCTTT
cdr3_length: 13; j_call: TRBJ2-7; d_call: .; clone_size: .; v_call: TRBV5-1; cdr3_aa: CASSLNRAGEQYF; cdr3_nt: TGCGCCAGCAGCTTGAACAGGGCGGGGGAGCAGTACTTC
cdr3_length: 15; j_call: TRBJ2-7; d_call: TRBD2; clone_size: .; v_call: TRBV5-1; cdr3_aa: CASSGLAGASYEQYF; cdr3_nt: TGCGCCAGCAGCGGATTAGCGGGGGCTTCCTACGAGCAGTACTTC
cdr3_length: 16; j_call: TRBJ2-3; d_call: TRBD1; clone_size: .; v_call: TRBV11-2; cdr3_aa: CASSLERGLAGDTQYF; cdr3_nt: TGTGCCAGCAGCTTAGAAAGGGGGCTAGCTGGAGATACGCAGTATTTT
cdr3_length: 17; j_call: TRBJ2-4; d_call: .; clone_size: .; v_call: TRBV4-3; cdr3_aa: CASSPHPAGGPENIQYF; cdr3_nt: TGCGCCAGCAGCCCACACCCGGCAGGCGGACCAGAAAACATTCAGTACTTC
cdr3_length: 15; j_call: TRBJ1-1; d_call: TRBD1; clone_size: .; v_call: TRBV7-9; cdr3_aa: CASSPRQGKDTEAFF; cdr3_nt: TGTGCCAGCAGCCCCCGACAGGGTAAGGACACTGAAGCTTTCTTT
cdr3_length: 17; j_call: TRBJ1-4; d_call: .; clone_size: .; v_call: TRBV7-9; cdr3_aa: CASSPLRASGHNEKLFF; cdr3_nt: TGTGCCAGCAGCCCTTTACGGGCCTCGGGGCATAATGAAAAACTGTTTTTT
cdr3_length: 16; j_call: TRBJ1-2; d_call: TRBD1; clone_size: .; v_call: TRBV7-9; cdr3_aa: CASSVTGTGLEYGYTF; cdr3_nt: TGTGCCAGCAGCGTCACCGGGACAGGATTGGAATATGGCTACACCTTC
cdr3_length: 12; j_call: TRBJ2-7; d_call: .; clone_size: few; v_call: TRBV6-6; cdr3_aa: CASSYNWGEQYF; cdr3_nt: TGTGCCAGCAGTTATAACTGGGGCGAGCAGTACTTC
cdr3_length: 16; j_call: TRBJ2-7; d_call: .; clone_size: .; v_call: TRBV18; cdr3_aa: CASSPPGTTKTYEQYF; cdr3_nt: TGTGCCAGCTCACCACCCGGGACCACAAAAACATACGAGCAGTACTTC
cdr3_length: 14; j_call: TRBJ1-2; d_call: TRBD1; clone_size: few; v_call: TRBV30; cdr3_aa: CAWSTPGQVYGYTF; cdr3_nt: TGTGCCTGGAGTACACCGGGACAGGTCTATGGCTACACCTTC
cdr3_length: 14; j_call: TRBJ2-1; d_call: .; clone_size: .; v_call: TRBV15; cdr3_aa: CATSTRGSYNEQFF; cdr3_nt: TGTGCCACCAGCACCCGTGGCTCCTACAATGAGCAGTTCTTC
cdr3_length: 14; j_call: TRBJ1-5; d_call: .; clone_size: .; v_call: TRBV30; cdr3_aa: CAWREGFSNQPQHF; cdr3_nt: TGTGCCTGGAGGGAAGGGTTTAGCAATCAGCCCCAGCATTTT
cdr3_length: 15; j_call: TRBJ1-5; d_call: .; clone_size: .; v_call: TRBV9; cdr3_aa: CASSVGPGGNQPQHF; cdr3_nt: TGTGCCAGCAGCGTAGGCCCGGGAGGCAATCAGCCCCAGCATTTT
cdr3_length: 14; j_call: TRBJ1-3; d_call: .; clone_size: .; v_call: TRBV6-1; cdr3_aa: CASQADRTGNTIYF; cdr3_nt: TGTGCCAGCCAAGCCGACAGGACTGGAAACACCATATATTTT
cdr3_length: 14; j_call: TRBJ1-5; d_call: TRBD1; clone_size: .; v_call: TRBV19; cdr3_aa: CASSPYRGDQPQHF; cdr3_nt: TGTGCCAGTAGTCCATACAGGGGAGATCAGCCCCAGCATTTT
cdr3_length: 15; j_call: TRBJ2-1; d_call: TRBD2; clone_size: .; v_call: TRBV11-3; cdr3_aa: CASSPTSGGNNEQFF; cdr3_nt: TGTGCCAGCAGCCCAACTAGCGGGGGGAACAATGAGCAGTTCTTC
cdr3_length: 16; j_call: TRBJ1-2; d_call: .; clone_size: few; v_call: TRBV11-2; cdr3_aa: CASSWMVGEGGYGYTF; cdr3_nt: TGTGCCAGCAGCTGGATGGTCGGGGAAGGAGGCTATGGCTACACCTTC
cdr3_length: 17; j_call: TRBJ2-7; d_call: TRBD1; clone_size: .; v_call: TRBV2; cdr3_aa: CASSANLGTGHSYEQYF; cdr3_nt: TGTGCCAGCAGTGCGAATTTGGGGACAGGTCATTCCTACGAGCAGTACTTC